This entry is about one T cell receptor beta chain. Its antigen is not identified. The read finishes 3 residues shy of the CDR3 end, and the germline J gene is used to complete it. TCRdb's table, derived via immunoSEQ multiplex PCR, lists solely in-frame clones and lacks some. The table lists approximately 37,000 clones, with less than 7.5% in the top ten. The CDR3 is made up of 15 amino acids. Germline values: CDR1 SNHLY, CDR2 FYNNEI. The V and J ends lost 4 bases and 0 bases respectively, with 9 bases between them. This entry belongs to a study of T cells in women clearing cervical HPV infection. Study results and limitations: CIN3+ cases had significantly higher TCR repertoire richness than controls, but evenness did not differ. TRBV6-7 relative abundance averaged approximately 0.11% in cases and 0.15% to 0.2% in controls. Each sample's T-cell count was unknown, possibly confounding richness.

The sample taken for sequencing was blood buffy coat. The sequence was obtained from a woman between 18 and 75 years old with a cervical HPV16 infection that either progressed to CIN3+ or cleared (not recorded which). This chain uses TRBV2 with TRBJ1-4; D gene unclear. The part of the CDR3 DNA that was read is TGTGCCAGCAGTGCACACAGCTCAACTAATGAAAAA. It codes for CASSAHSSTNEK. The complete CDR3 protein is CASSAHSSTNEKLFF.